The entry that follows covers one T cell receptor (beta chain) sequence. The germline gives CDR1 SGDLS, CDR2 YYNGEE. V shed 4 bases and J 6 bases; nucleotides not matched to a gene: 9. The CDR3 covers 16 residues. Primers used in a second PCR of about 7 to 12 cycles were a sample-barcoded 5' primer and a J-beta primer mix. TCRdb used MiXCR to reprocess the 5' RACE reads, holding one entry per CDR3 protein. This table has fewer than 700,000 distinct CDR3 sequences, 35% to 50% appearing once. This sample stems from a study of blood T cells in healthy people across ages. The genes are TRBV9 and TRBJ2-1; 11 nucleotides match TRBD2. Sequenced input: blood. The clonotype originates from a man older than 75 in good health. The CDR3 DNA sequence: TGTGCCAGCAGCTCTATAGTAGCGGGGGGGCTCAATGAGCAGTTCTTC. Protein product: CASSSIVAGGLNEQFF.